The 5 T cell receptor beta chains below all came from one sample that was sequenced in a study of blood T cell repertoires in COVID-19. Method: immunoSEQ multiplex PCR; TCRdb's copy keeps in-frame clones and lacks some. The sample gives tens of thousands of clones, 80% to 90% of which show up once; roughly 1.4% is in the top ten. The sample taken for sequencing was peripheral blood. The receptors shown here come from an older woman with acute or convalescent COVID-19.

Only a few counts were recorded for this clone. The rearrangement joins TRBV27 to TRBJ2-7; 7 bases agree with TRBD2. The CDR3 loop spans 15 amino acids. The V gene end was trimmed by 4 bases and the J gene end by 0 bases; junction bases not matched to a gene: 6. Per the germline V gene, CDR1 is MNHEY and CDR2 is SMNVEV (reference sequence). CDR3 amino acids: CASSWSSGVSYEQYF. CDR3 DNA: TGTGCCAGCAGTTGGTCTAGCGGAGTCTCCTACGAGCAGTACTTC.

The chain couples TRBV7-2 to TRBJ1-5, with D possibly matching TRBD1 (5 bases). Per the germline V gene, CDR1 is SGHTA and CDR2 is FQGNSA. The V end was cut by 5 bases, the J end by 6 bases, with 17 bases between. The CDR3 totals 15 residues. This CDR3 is CASSPDRTRLQPQHF. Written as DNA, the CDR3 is TGTGCCAGCAGCCCAGACAGAACGAGACTTCAGCCCCAGCATTTT.

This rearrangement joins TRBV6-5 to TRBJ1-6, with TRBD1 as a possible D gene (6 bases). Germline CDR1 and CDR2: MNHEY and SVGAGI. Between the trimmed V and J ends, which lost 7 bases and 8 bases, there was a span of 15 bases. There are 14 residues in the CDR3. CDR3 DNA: TGTGCCAGCAATCCTACAGGGCAACATTCACCCCTCCACTTT. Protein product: CASNPTGQHSPLHF.

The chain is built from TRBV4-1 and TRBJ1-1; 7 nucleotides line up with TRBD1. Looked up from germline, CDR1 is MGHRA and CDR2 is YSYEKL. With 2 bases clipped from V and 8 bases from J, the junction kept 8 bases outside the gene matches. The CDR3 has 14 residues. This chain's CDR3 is CASSQRGRGQEAFF. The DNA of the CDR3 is TGCGCCAGCAGCCAACGAGGAAGGGGGCAGGAAGCTTTCTTT.

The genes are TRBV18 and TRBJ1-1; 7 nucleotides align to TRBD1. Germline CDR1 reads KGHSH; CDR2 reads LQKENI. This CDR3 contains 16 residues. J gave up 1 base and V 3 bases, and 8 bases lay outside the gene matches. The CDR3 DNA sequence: TGTGCCAGCTCACCTATGGGCGGACAGGAGAACACTGAAGCTTTCTTT. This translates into CASSPMGGQENTEAFF.